This is a list of T cell receptor beta chains from one sample in a study of cytomegalovirus exposure and HLA in healthy donors. The table came from immunoSEQ multiplex PCR; TCRdb's copy has only in-frame clones and leaves some out. The repertoire consists of some 120,000 clones, with around 85% occurring once and the leading ten covering about 7%. The specimen was PBMCs. These receptors were obtained from a woman under 40 in good health and CMV-seropositive. Both conserved end residues are trimmed from each CDR3. The size of a clone is reported for some rows only, either as once, few or many, or as a class for expanded clones.

clone_size v_call cdr3_aa
. TRBV30 AWSVGGGAHEQY
. TRBV29-1 SVEEGTSGVPEQF
. TRBV6-6 ASSQTSGRVPYEQY
. TRBV18 ASSPGTAEQF
. TRBV28 ASTSLGQLNQPQH
once TRBV7-8 ASSLGGTNFNYGYT
. TRBV28 ASSLSGRGSYGYT
. TRBV6-5 ASRTGNTEAF
. TRBV6-1 ASSRRQGFNEKLF
. TRBV6-6 ASRGILSDEQF
. TRBV5-1 ASSSTGGGTEAF
. TRBV6-5 ASSYAGPSGNEQF
. TRBV9 ASSAGSGEQY
. TRBV18 ASSPKTGLEQF
. TRBV6-9 ASSIRTGPTGELF
. TRBV29-1 SVRTSGGLSSYNEQF
. TRBV30 AWTSGSQNTGELF
. TRBV30 AWAWGHTNTGELF
. TRBV6-5 ASKKTGNTEAF
few TRBV10-3 AISEPDRGREQY
. TRBV7-9 ASSLGTGAEETQY
. TRBV6-6 ASLRQFYGYT